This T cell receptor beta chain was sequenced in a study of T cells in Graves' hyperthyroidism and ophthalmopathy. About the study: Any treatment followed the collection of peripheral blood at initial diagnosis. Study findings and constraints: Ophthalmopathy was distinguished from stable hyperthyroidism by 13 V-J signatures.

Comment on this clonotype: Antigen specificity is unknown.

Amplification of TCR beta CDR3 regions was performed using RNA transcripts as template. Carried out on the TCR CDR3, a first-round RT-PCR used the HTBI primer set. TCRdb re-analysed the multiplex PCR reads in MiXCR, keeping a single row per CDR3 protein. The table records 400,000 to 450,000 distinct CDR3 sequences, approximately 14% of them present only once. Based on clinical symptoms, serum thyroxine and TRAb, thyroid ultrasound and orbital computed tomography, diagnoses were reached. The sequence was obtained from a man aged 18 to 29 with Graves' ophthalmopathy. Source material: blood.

Here the CDR3 DNA reads TGTGCCACCAGCGAGAGCAATGAGCAGTTCTTC. This sequence encodes CATSESNEQFF. The chain couples TRBV15 to TRBJ2-1; no clear D gene. Trimming left V 5 bases short and J 6 bases short, with 5 bases between. The V gene's germline CDR1 is LNHNV and CDR2 YYDKDF (reference sequence). The CDR3 sequence is 11 residues long.